This T cell receptor beta chain was recorded in a study of T cells after yellow fever vaccination. TCRdb fed the 5' RACE reads into MiXCR, producing one record per CDR3 protein. The sample includes approximately 250,000 distinct CDR3 sequences, roughly 4.8% of them seen just once. The CDR3 extends over 14 amino acids. Germline loops: CDR1 MNHEY, CDR2 SMNVEV (reference sequence). V was pared by 3 bases and J by 10 bases, with 8 bases of the junction left unmatched. The receptor was derived from a man younger than 30 who received the YFV17D yellow fever vaccine. The sequences come from CD4+ T cells sorted from PBMCs, collected on the day of the yellow fever booster vaccination. The V call is TRBV27, the J call TRBJ1-5; 8 positions match TRBD1. CDR3 sequence reads: CASSFGQGASPQHF. CDR3 DNA sequence: TGTGCCAGCAGTTTCGGACAGGGAGCAAGCCCCCAGCATTTT.